This entry concerns a single T cell receptor (beta chain). Trimming removed 3 bases from V and 7 bases from J, with 9 bases in between. Germline V gene data show CDR1 as SGHNT and CDR2 as YENEEA. CDR3 size: 13 residues. This sample stems from a study of CD8 T cells in Susac syndrome. cDNA came from approximately 0.5 to 1 ug RNA primed by random hexamers. It was immunoSEQ multiplex PCR that amplified TCR beta CDR3 across 54 Vbeta and 13 Jbeta. From the immunoSEQ multiplex PCR reads, TCRdb called clonotypes with MiXCR, one entry per CDR3 protein. Here the sample spans about 300,000 distinct CDR3 sequences, around nine tenths being singletons.

What was sequenced was CD8+ T cells from PBMCs. This chain connects TRBV11-3 to TRBJ2-2, with D hard to call. The receptor's source is a human donor with multiple sclerosis. CDR3 sequence (DNA): TGTGCCAGCAGCTTGGGGTTCAGCGGGGAGCTGTTTTTT. Translating gives CASSLGFSGELFF.